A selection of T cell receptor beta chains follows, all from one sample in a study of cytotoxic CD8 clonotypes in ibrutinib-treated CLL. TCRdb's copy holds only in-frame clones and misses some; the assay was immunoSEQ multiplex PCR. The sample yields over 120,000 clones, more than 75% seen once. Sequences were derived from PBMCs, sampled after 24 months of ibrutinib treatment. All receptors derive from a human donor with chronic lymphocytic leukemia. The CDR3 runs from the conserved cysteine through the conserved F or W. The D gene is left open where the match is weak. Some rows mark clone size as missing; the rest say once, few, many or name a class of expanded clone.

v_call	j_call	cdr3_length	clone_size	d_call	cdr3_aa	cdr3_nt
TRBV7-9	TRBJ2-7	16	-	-	CASSSTWAGAGNEQYF	TGTGCCAGCAGCTCTACATGGGCAGGGGCGGGCAACGAGCAGTACTTC
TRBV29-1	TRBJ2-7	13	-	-	CSVARDLGYEQYF	TGCAGCGTCGCCCGGGACTTGGGCTACGAGCAGTACTTC
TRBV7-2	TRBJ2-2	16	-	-	CASSLTGAANTGELFF	TGTGCCAGCAGCTTAACCGGGGCTGCGAACACCGGGGAGCTGTTTTTT
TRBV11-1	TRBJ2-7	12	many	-	CASSHGTYEQYF	TGTGCCAGCAGCCACGGGACCTACGAGCAGTACTTC
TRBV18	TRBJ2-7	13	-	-	CASAPGAQYEQYF	TGTGCCAGCGCCCCGGGGGCCCAATACGAGCAGTACTTC
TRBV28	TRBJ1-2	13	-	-	CASSRDIYYGYTF	TGTGCCAGCAGTAGGGACATCTACTATGGCTACACCTTC
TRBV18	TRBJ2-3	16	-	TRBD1	CASSPRGTGGSDTQYF	TGTGCCAGCTCACCACGGGGGACAGGGGGGTCAGATACGCAGTATTTT
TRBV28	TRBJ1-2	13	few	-	CASSPRGPYGYTF	TGTGCCAGCAGTCCCCGGGGCCCCTATGGCTACACCTTC
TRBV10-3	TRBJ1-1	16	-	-	CAIRPGRATMNTEAFF	TGTGCCATCAGGCCGGGCCGCGCCACTATGAACACTGAAGCTTTCTTT
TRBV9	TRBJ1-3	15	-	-	CASSGDGGLGNTIYF	TGTGCCAGCAGCGGGGACGGGGGGCTCGGAAACACCATATATTTT
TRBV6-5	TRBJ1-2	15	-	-	CASGRPGIPNYGYTF	TGTGCCAGCGGTCGCCCCGGGATCCCTAACTATGGCTACACCTTC
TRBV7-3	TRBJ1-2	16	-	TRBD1	CASSPTPTGSPYGYTF	TGTGCCAGCAGCCCAACCCCGACAGGGTCCCCCTATGGCTACACCTTC
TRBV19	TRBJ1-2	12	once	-	CASSFGGGGYTF	TGTGCCAGTAGTTTTGGAGGGGGTGGCTACACCTTC
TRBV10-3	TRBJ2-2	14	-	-	CAIGTAANTGELFF	TGTGCCATCGGGACCGCCGCGAACACCGGGGAGCTGTTTTTT
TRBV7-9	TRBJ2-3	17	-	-	CASSLPLRAGGQDTQYF	TGTGCCAGCAGCTTACCCCTTAGGGCCGGGGGGCAGGATACGCAGTATTTT
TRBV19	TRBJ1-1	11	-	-	CASSMWGEAFF	TGTGCCAGTAGTATGTGGGGGGAAGCTTTCTTT
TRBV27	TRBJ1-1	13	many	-	CASSSGWGTEAFF	TGTGCCAGCAGTTCCGGGTGGGGCACTGAAGCTTTCTTT
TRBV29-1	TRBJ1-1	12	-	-	CSVEGLRPGAFF	TGCAGCGTTGAGGGGCTGCGGCCGGGAGCTTTCTTT
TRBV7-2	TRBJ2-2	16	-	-	CASSLDGRTNTGELFF	TGTGCCAGCAGCTTAGACGGCCGTACGAACACCGGGGAGCTGTTTTTT
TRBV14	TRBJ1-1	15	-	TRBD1	CASNPYGTGGTEAFF	TGTGCCAGCAACCCTTACGGGACAGGGGGCACTGAAGCTTTCTTT
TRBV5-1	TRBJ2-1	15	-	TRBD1	CASTTGQGPYNEQFF	TGCGCCAGCACCACAGGACAGGGGCCTTACAATGAGCAGTTCTTC
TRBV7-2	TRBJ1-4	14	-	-	CASSLGATNEKLFF	TGTGCCAGCAGCTTAGGGGCAACTAATGAAAAACTGTTTTTT
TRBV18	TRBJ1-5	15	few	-	CASSPPGTSNQPQHF	TGTGCCAGCTCACCCCCCGGGACAAGCAATCAGCCCCAGCATTTT
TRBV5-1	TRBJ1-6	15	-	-	CASSLDPGVDSPLHF	TGCGCCAGCAGCTTGGACCCCGGGGTTGATTCACCCCTCCACTTT